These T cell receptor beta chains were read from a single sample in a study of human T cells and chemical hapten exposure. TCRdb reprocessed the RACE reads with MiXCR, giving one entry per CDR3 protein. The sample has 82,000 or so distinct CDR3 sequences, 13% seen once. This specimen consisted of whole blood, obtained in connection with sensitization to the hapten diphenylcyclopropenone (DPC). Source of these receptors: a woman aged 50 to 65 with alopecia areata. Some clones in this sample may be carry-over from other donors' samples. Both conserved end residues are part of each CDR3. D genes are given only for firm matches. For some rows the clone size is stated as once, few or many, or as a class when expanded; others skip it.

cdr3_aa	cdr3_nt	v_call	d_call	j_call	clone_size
CASSQNQISTDTQYF	TGTGCCAGCAGCCAAAATCAGATAAGCACAGATACGCAGTATTTT	TRBV3-1	.	TRBJ2-3	many
CASSESGVETDTQYF	TGCGCCAGCAGTGAGTCTGGCGTGGAGACAGATACGCAGTATTTT	TRBV10-2	.	TRBJ2-3	many
CASSRVLVGGRDTDTQYF	TGTGCCAGCAGCCGAGTACTAGTCGGCGGGAGGGACACAGATACGCAGTATTTT	TRBV3-1	TRBD2	TRBJ2-3	many
CSAYGTSGSDEQFF	TGCAGTGCTTACGGGACTAGCGGGAGTGATGAGCAGTTCTTC	TRBV20-1	TRBD2	TRBJ2-1	few
CSASFGAEGNQPQHF	TGCAGTGCTAGTTTCGGGGCGGAAGGCAATCAGCCCCAGCATTTT	TRBV20-1	.	TRBJ1-5	few
CASSLAVGETQYF	TGTGCCAGCAGTTTAGCTGTAGGCGAGACCCAGTACTTC	TRBV12-3/TRBV12-4	.	TRBJ2-5	.
CASSQTGSYEQYF	TGTGCCAGCAGCCAAACAGGGTCCTACGAGCAGTACTTC	TRBV3-1	.	TRBJ2-7	.
CASYDGYEQYF	TGTGCCAGTTACGACGGCTACGAGCAGTACTTC	TRBV2	.	TRBJ2-7	.
CASSQDLAGVGTGELFF	TGTGCCAGCAGCCAAGATCTGGCGGGAGTCGGCACCGGGGAGCTGTTTTTT	TRBV14	TRBD2	TRBJ2-2	few
CSIGTNQETQYF	TGCAGCATCGGGACTAACCAAGAGACCCAGTACTTC	TRBV29-1	TRBD2	TRBJ2-5	few
CSASGIHTDTQYF	TGCAGTGCTAGCGGGATCCACACAGATACGCAGTATTTT	TRBV20-1	.	TRBJ2-3	.
CASSQLDTEAFF	TGTGCCAGCAGCCAACTTGACACTGAAGCTTTCTTT	TRBV3-1	.	TRBJ1-1	few
CASSPSRGSDSPLHF	TGTGCCAGCAGCCCCTCTCGGGGGTCGGATTCACCCCTCCACTTT	TRBV7-6	.	TRBJ1-6	many
CASSKGNAELPGLCINEQFF	TGTGCCAGCAGCAAGGGAAACGCCGAACTCCCGGGACTATGTATCAATGAGCAGTTCTTC	TRBV21-1	.	TRBJ2-1	many
CAISVQETQYF	TGTGCCATCAGTGTACAAGAGACCCAGTACTTC	TRBV10-3	.	TRBJ2-5	few
CASSFNRPGEAFF	TGTGCCAGTAGTTTTAACAGGCCGGGTGAAGCTTTCTTT	TRBV19	.	TRBJ1-1	many
CASSQQGFNTGELFF	TGCGCCAGCAGCCAACAGGGTTTTAACACCGGGGAGCTGTTTTTT	TRBV4-1	.	TRBJ2-2	few
CASSLRGRTEAFF	TGTGCCAGCAGTTTAAGAGGGAGGACTGAAGCTTTCTTT	TRBV28	.	TRBJ1-1	.
CSAREISTSGYNEQFF	TGCAGTGCTAGAGAGATTTCGACTAGCGGATACAATGAGCAGTTCTTC	TRBV20-1	TRBD2	TRBJ2-1	few
CAWRGLAEGNEQFF	TGTGCCTGGAGGGGACTAGCGGAAGGCAATGAGCAGTTCTTC	TRBV30	TRBD2	TRBJ2-1	few
CSVESATNYGYTF	TGCAGCGTTGAGTCAGCCACTAACTATGGCTACACCTTC	TRBV29-1	.	TRBJ1-2	.
CASRTSLQETQYF	TGTGCCAGCAGGACTAGTCTCCAAGAGACCCAGTACTTC	TRBV7-6	.	TRBJ2-5	few
CSPWGYSNQPQHF	TGCAGCCCGTGGGGGTATAGCAATCAGCCCCAGCATTTT	TRBV29-1	.	TRBJ1-5	many
CASTRLAGGSNEQFF	TGTGCCAGCACCAGACTAGCGGGAGGATCTAATGAGCAGTTCTTC	TRBV6-5	TRBD2	TRBJ2-1	many
CASSTTGERQPQHF	TGTGCCAGCAGCACGACAGGGGAACGCCAGCCCCAGCATTTT	TRBV7-8	TRBD1	TRBJ1-5	few
CASSEGQYYGYTF	TGTGCCAGCAGTGAGGGACAGTACTATGGCTACACCTTC	TRBV2	TRBD1	TRBJ1-2	.
CSVEESPSTEAFF	TGCAGCGTTGAAGAAAGTCCATCCACTGAAGCTTTCTTT	TRBV29-1	.	TRBJ1-1	few
CASSLGGPTDTQYF	TGTGCCAGCAGTTTGGGAGGGCCTACAGATACGCAGTATTTT	TRBV6-5	TRBD2	TRBJ2-3	many
CSVPGQGINTGELFF	TGCAGCGTCCCGGGACAGGGCATTAACACCGGGGAGCTGTTTTTT	TRBV29-1	TRBD1	TRBJ2-2	many
CSGADRTNEKLFF	TGCAGCGGGGCGGACAGGACTAATGAAAAACTGTTTTTT	TRBV29-1	TRBD1	TRBJ1-4	few
CASSLGAALATNEKLFF	TGTGCCAGCAGCTTAGGGGCCGCACTTGCAACTAATGAAAAACTGTTTTTT	TRBV7-2	.	TRBJ1-4	few
CASSFSDTQYF	TGTGCCAGCAGCTTTTCAGATACGCAGTATTTT	TRBV7-6	.	TRBJ2-3	few
CASRVATGELQDTQYF	TGTGCCAGCAGGGTGGCGACGGGAGAATTGCAAGATACGCAGTATTTT	TRBV12-3/TRBV12-4	.	TRBJ2-3	few
CSVAYNDENSPLHF	TGCAGCGTTGCCTACAACGACGAGAATTCACCCCTCCACTTT	TRBV29-1	.	TRBJ1-6	.
CASSKTGRMNTEAFF	TGTGCCAGTAGCAAAACCGGACGGATGAACACTGAAGCTTTCTTT	TRBV19	.	TRBJ1-1	.
CASSAGLDPGHLSQFF	TGTGCCAGTAGCGCCGGACTAGACCCTGGACACCTTTCGCAGTTCTTC	TRBV19	TRBD2	TRBJ2-1	.
CASSSRAGGPTGELFF	TGTGCCAGCAGCTCTCGAGCGGGAGGGCCGACCGGGGAGCTGTTTTTT	TRBV7-6	TRBD2	TRBJ2-2	many
CSVEGGVSNEQFF	TGCAGCGTTGAAGGGGGGGTAAGCAATGAGCAGTTCTTC	TRBV29-1	.	TRBJ2-1	many
CASSLSENTEAFF	TGTGCCAGCAGCTTATCCGAGAACACTGAAGCTTTCTTT	TRBV11-2	.	TRBJ1-1	.
CSLEGATGELFF	TGCAGCCTCGAGGGGGCCACCGGGGAGCTGTTTTTT	TRBV29-1	TRBD1	TRBJ2-2	many
CASSFVSGRGTDTQYF	TGTGCCAGCAGCTTCGTTAGCGGGAGGGGCACAGATACGCAGTATTTT	TRBV11-2	TRBD2	TRBJ2-3	.
CSIRWDRNTEAFF	TGCAGCATTAGGTGGGACAGAAACACTGAAGCTTTCTTT	TRBV29-1	TRBD1	TRBJ1-1	many
CASSYGTREQETQYF	TGTGCCAGCAGCTACGGGACTAGAGAACAAGAGACCCAGTACTTC	TRBV12-3/TRBV12-4	TRBD2	TRBJ2-5	.
CASSSGGAGLDEKLFF	TGTGCCAGTAGTTCGGGGGGCGCTGGTTTGGATGAAAAACTGTTTTTT	TRBV19	.	TRBJ1-4	.
CASSQSRARLEKLFF	TGTGCCAGCAGCCAATCCAGGGCGAGGCTTGAAAAACTGTTTTTT	TRBV3-1	.	TRBJ1-4	.
CSVELGAKNIQYF	TGCAGCGTTGAACTGGGGGCCAAAAACATTCAGTACTTC	TRBV29-1	.	TRBJ2-4	many
CASSPILRLAGTRTTNEQFF	TGTGCCAGCTCACCGATTTTACGTCTAGCGGGAACCCGAACGACCAATGAGCAGTTCTTC	TRBV18	TRBD2	TRBJ2-1	.
CASSKGSSRSQANTGELFF	TGTGCCAGCAGCAAAGGGAGTAGTCGGTCCCAAGCGAACACCGGGGAGCTGTTTTTT	TRBV21-1	.	TRBJ2-2	many
CSASPGPEAFF	TGCAGTGCTAGTCCGGGCCCTGAAGCTTTCTTT	TRBV20-1	.	TRBJ1-1	few